The sequence of this TCR beta chain was determined in a study of T cells in localized non-small cell lung cancer. Findings and limits, study-wide: Adjacent lung tissue had a median around 50 of the top 100 clones found in the tumor. Greater blood T cell density accompanied longer overall survival.

Using immunoSEQ multiplex PCR, the repertoire was profiled, and TCRdb retains in-frame clones only, with some absent. Of about 26,000 clones in the sample, approximately 91% were seen once. Regarding this clone: Its target is unknown. Other DNA sequences of this sample code for an identical CDR3.

The receptor was isolated from a female donor of 60 years or more with stage II squamous cell lung carcinoma. The sample was peripheral blood, taken before any cancer treatment.

CDR3 bases: TGTGCCAGCAGCTTAGGGGCGGGGGGTCGTTACGAGCAGTACTTC. This codes for CASSLGAGGRYEQYF. The chain joins TRBV11-2 to TRBJ2-7; 8 bases map to TRBD2. The CDR3 has 15 amino acids. Germline V gene data show CDR1 as SGHAT and CDR2 as FQNNGV. The V segment lost 1 base and the J segment 4 bases; nucleotides outside the gene matches: 6. The full variable domain, in which reference TRBV11-2 and TRBJ2-7 provide the parts outside the CDR3, is EAGVAQSPRYKIIEKRQSVAFWCNPISGHATLYWYQQILGQGPKLLIQFQNNGVVDDSQLPKDRFSAERLKGVDSTLKIQPAKLEDSAVYLCASSLGAGGRYEQYFGPGTRLTVT.